Reported below is one T cell receptor (beta chain). Extraction of RNA preceded its reverse transcription into cDNA, which served as the sequencing template. Sequencing used immunoSEQ multiplex PCR; TCRdb keeps in-frame clones, though not all of them. The repertoire consists of roughly 250,000 clones, with under 80% occurring once and the leading ten covering around 1.2%. The data belong to a study of CD8+ T cells in alopecia areata. Background on the study: Patients in the study were on tofacitinib for 6 to 18 months, then off it for 6 months.

From alopecia areata patients, lesional scalp punch biopsies and peripheral blood were collected. The sample was CD4+ T cells sorted from blood, taken at week 0. This sequence originates from a human donor with alopecia areata.

CDR3 in amino acids: CASSFPRIAGQETQYF. DNA for the CDR3: TGTGCCAGCAGCTTTCCGAGGATAGCGGGGCAAGAGACCCAGTACTTC. The rearrangement links TRBV11-2 to TRBJ2-5, with 8 positions matching TRBD2. This CDR3 has 16 residues. Looked up from germline, CDR1 is SGHAT and CDR2 is FQNNGV. V gave up 3 bases and J gave up 2 bases; unmatched junction bases: 8.